This is a list of T cell receptor beta chains from one sample in a study of blood T cell repertoires in COVID-19. The table came from immunoSEQ multiplex PCR; TCRdb's copy has only in-frame clones and leaves some out. The sample lists 110,000 or so clones; roughly nine tenths were seen once. The sample was peripheral blood. Source of these receptors: a man between 65 and 79 years old who had recovered from COVID-19. CDR3s include the opening cysteine and the closing phenylalanine or tryptophan. Fields, in order: CDR3 protein, CDR3 DNA, D gene, V gene, clone size, J gene. D genes are given only for firm matches. Only some rows state a clone size, as once, few, many or a class for expanded clones.

CDR3: CASSAQGGETQYF
DNA: TGTGCCAGCAGCGCACAGGGGGGAGAGACCCAGTACTTC
D: TRBD1
V: TRBV9
size: few
J: TRBJ2-5

CDR3: CASSPLRREAFF
DNA: TGTGCCAGCAGCCCCCTCCGGAGAGAAGCTTTCTTT
D: .
V: TRBV7-9
size: few
J: TRBJ1-1

CDR3: CSVEDRATNEKLFF
DNA: TGCAGCGTTGAAGACCGGGCAACTAATGAAAAACTGTTTTTT
D: .
V: TRBV29-1
size: .
J: TRBJ1-4

CDR3: CASSLVGGRETQYF
DNA: TGCGCCAGCAGCTTGGTCGGGGGTCGAGAGACCCAGTACTTC
D: .
V: TRBV5-1
size: .
J: TRBJ2-5

CDR3: CASSHTGGPISGNTIYF
DNA: TGTGCCAGCAGCCATACCGGGGGGCCGATCTCTGGAAACACCATATATTTT
D: .
V: TRBV7-2
size: .
J: TRBJ1-3

CDR3: CASTFHRTGNTGELFF
DNA: TGTGCCAGCACCTTTCATCGGACAGGGAACACCGGGGAGCTGTTTTTT
D: TRBD1
V: TRBV7-9
size: .
J: TRBJ2-2

CDR3: CAISGVQGYGYTF
DNA: TGTGCCATCAGTGGGGTTCAGGGCTATGGCTACACCTTC
D: .
V: TRBV10-3
size: few
J: TRBJ1-2

CDR3: CASQRTGGYEQYF
DNA: TGTGCCAGCCAGCGGACAGGGGGCTACGAGCAGTACTTC
D: TRBD1
V: TRBV27
size: .
J: TRBJ2-7

CDR3: CASSLTGGVSDGYTF
DNA: TGCGCCAGCAGCTTGACAGGGGGGGTATCAGATGGCTACACCTTC
D: TRBD1
V: TRBV5-1
size: .
J: TRBJ1-2

CDR3: CASSSYFKNRLSSYEQYF
DNA: TGTGCCAGCAGCTCCTACTTTAAGAACAGGTTGAGCTCCTACGAGCAGTACTTC
D: .
V: TRBV27
size: .
J: TRBJ2-7

CDR3: CASSPPGKGSQHF
DNA: TGTGCCAGCAGTCCTCCAGGGAAGGGATCCCAGCATTTT
D: .
V: TRBV27
size: .
J: TRBJ1-5

CDR3: CASSRQGGYGYTF
DNA: TGTGCCAGCAGCCGACAGGGGGGCTATGGCTACACCTTC
D: TRBD1
V: TRBV5-8
size: few
J: TRBJ1-2

CDR3: CSVVAMARAFF
DNA: TGCAGCGTTGTAGCCATGGCGCGGGCTTTCTTT
D: .
V: TRBV29-1
size: .
J: TRBJ1-1

CDR3: CASSLWDRGYEQYF
DNA: TGTGCCAGCAGCTTGTGGGACAGGGGATACGAGCAGTACTTC
D: TRBD1
V: TRBV5-6
size: .
J: TRBJ2-7

CDR3: CASSAEPGLAQHEQFF
DNA: TGTGCCAGCAGCGCAGAACCGGGACTAGCGCAGCATGAGCAGTTCTTC
D: TRBD2
V: TRBV9
size: .
J: TRBJ2-1

CDR3: CASSTSRSRGSGYGYTF
DNA: TGTGCCAGCAGCACCTCCCGGAGCAGGGGATCGGGCTATGGCTACACCTTC
D: .
V: TRBV9
size: .
J: TRBJ1-2

CDR3: CAITTGTDYSGANVLTF
DNA: TGTGCCATTACGACCGGGACGGACTACTCTGGGGCCAACGTCCTGACTTTC
D: .
V: TRBV19
size: .
J: TRBJ2-6

CDR3: CASSLITGTGSEKLFF
DNA: TGTGCCAGCAGCCTCATAACCGGGACAGGGAGTGAAAAACTGTTTTTT
D: TRBD1
V: TRBV5-6
size: .
J: TRBJ1-4

CDR3: CASRTGGNTDTQYF
DNA: TGTGCCAGCAGGACTGGGGGGAACACAGATACGCAGTATTTT
D: .
V: TRBV2
size: once
J: TRBJ2-3

CDR3: CASSQDWAPGNTIYF
DNA: TGTGCCAGCAGCCAAGATTGGGCCCCTGGAAACACCATATATTTT
D: .
V: TRBV4-2
size: .
J: TRBJ1-3

CDR3: CASSESAGATQYF
DNA: TGCGCCAGCAGTGAGTCGGCGGGGGCGACCCAGTACTTC
D: .
V: TRBV10-1
size: .
J: TRBJ2-5

CDR3: CASSLTSGLYNEQFF
DNA: TGTGCCAGCAGCCTAACTAGCGGGTTATACAATGAGCAGTTCTTC
D: TRBD2
V: TRBV7-2
size: .
J: TRBJ2-1

CDR3: CASSLGLARGRYQETQYF
DNA: TGTGCCAGCAGTCTAGGACTAGCGAGGGGCCGTTACCAAGAGACCCAGTACTTC
D: TRBD2
V: TRBV28
size: once
J: TRBJ2-5

CDR3: CASSLGQGIYEQYF
DNA: TGTGCCAGCAGCTTAGGACAGGGGATTTACGAGCAGTACTTC
D: TRBD1
V: TRBV9
size: .
J: TRBJ2-7

CDR3: CASSLDKLAGGRNTGELFF
DNA: TGTGCCAGCAGCTTGGATAAACTAGCGGGGGGCAGGAACACCGGGGAGCTGTTTTTT
D: TRBD2
V: TRBV11-2
size: .
J: TRBJ2-2

CDR3: CASSPPGQGAGEQYF
DNA: TGTGCCAGCTCACCACCGGGACAGGGGGCGGGAGAGCAGTACTTC
D: TRBD1
V: TRBV18
size: .
J: TRBJ2-7

CDR3: CAWNTGYTYGYTF
DNA: TGTGCCTGGAATACAGGGTACACCTATGGCTACACCTTC
D: .
V: TRBV30
size: .
J: TRBJ1-2

CDR3: CASSLPQGYEQYF
DNA: TGTGCCAGCAGTTTACCGCAGGGCTACGAGCAGTACTTC
D: .
V: TRBV28
size: once
J: TRBJ2-7